This TCR beta chain emerged from a study of technical replicates of blood from a few donors (TCRdb year 2017). Libraries were built with the immunoSEQ multiplex PCR assay. TCRdb limited this immuneACCESS table to in-frame rearrangements with V and J called. A share of clones is missing; checked studies link under half to unresolved V genes, and the rest is unexplained. The sample includes roughly 80,000 clones, with around 89% observed a single time. The top ten clonotypes cover 0.35% to 0.5% of the sample. This clone showed up just once. The clone's antigen remains unknown. No clone much larger than this one lies a single base away; base qualities are absent. Per the germline V gene (reference sequence), LNHNV is the CDR1 and YYDKDF is the CDR2. Spanning cysteine to phenylalanine, the CDR3 consists of 12 amino acids. Left in the record is the CDR3 DNA by itself, 36 bases read in frame from the first base. The V and J ends are trimmed by 8 bases and 7 bases, leaving 13 bases between them.

The origin of this receptor is a human donor in good health. This chain is built from TRBV15 and TRBJ2-3; there is no confident call for the D gene. The sample was T cells isolated from PBMCs. CDR3 region: CATSRPPNTQYF. The bases read TGTGCCACCTCGCGGCCTCCGAATACGCAGTATTTT.